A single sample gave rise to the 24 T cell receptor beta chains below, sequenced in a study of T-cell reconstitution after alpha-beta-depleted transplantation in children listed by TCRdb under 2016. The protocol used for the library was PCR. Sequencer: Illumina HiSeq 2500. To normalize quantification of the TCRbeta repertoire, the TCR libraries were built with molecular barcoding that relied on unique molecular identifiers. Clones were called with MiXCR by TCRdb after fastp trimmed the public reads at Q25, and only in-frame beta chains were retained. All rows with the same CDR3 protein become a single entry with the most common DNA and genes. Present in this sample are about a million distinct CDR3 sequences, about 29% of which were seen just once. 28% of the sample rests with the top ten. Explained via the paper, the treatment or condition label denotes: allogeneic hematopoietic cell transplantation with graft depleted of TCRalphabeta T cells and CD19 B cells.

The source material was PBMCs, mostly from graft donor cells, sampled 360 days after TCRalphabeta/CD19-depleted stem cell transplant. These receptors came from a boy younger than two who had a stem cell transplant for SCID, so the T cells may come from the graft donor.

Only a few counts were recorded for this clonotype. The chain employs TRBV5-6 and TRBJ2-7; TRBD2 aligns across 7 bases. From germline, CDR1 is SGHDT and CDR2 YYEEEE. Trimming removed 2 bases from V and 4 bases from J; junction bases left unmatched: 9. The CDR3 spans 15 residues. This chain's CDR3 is CASSFPGTKLYEQYF. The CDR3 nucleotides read TGTGCCAGCAGCTTCCCCGGGACTAAACTTTACGAGCAGTACTTC.

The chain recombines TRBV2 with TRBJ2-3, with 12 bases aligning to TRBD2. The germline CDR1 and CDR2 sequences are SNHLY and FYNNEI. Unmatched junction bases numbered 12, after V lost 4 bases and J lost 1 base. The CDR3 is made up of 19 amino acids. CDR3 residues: CASSVSPLAGGLRTDTQYF. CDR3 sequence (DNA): TGTGCCAGCAGTGTATCTCCGCTAGCGGGGGGGCTCCGCACAGATACGCAGTATTTT.

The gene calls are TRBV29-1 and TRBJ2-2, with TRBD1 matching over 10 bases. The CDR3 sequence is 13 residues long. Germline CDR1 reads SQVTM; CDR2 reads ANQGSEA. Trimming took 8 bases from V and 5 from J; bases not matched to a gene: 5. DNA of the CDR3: TGCAGCACCGGACAGGGGGAAACCGGGGAGCTGTTTTTT. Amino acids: CSTGQGETGELFF.

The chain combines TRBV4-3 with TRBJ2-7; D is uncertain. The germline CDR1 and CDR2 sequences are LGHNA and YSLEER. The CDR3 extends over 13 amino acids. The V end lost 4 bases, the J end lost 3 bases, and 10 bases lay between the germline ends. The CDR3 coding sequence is TGCGCCAGCAGCCCGTACAGAAACTACGAGCAGTACTTC. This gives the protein CASSPYRNYEQYF.

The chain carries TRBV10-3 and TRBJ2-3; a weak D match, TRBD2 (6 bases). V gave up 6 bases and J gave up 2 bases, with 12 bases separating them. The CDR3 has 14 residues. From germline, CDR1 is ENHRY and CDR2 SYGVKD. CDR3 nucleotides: TGTGCCATCAGGGGACTGGGCACCACAGATACGCAGTATTTT. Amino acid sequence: CAIRGLGTTDTQYF.

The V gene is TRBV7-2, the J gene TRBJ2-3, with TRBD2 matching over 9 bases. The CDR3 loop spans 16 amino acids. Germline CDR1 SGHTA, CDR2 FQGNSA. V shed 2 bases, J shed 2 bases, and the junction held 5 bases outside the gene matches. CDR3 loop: CASSLWLAGYTDTQYF. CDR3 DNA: TGTGCCAGCAGCTTATGGCTAGCGGGGTACACAGATACGCAGTATTTT. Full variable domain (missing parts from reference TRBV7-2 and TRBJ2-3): GAGVSQSPSNKVTEKGKDVELRCDPISGHTALYWYRQSLGQGLEFLIYFQGNSAPDKSGLPSDRFSAERTGGSVSTLTIQRTQQEDSAVYLCASSLWLAGYTDTQYFGPGTRLTVL.

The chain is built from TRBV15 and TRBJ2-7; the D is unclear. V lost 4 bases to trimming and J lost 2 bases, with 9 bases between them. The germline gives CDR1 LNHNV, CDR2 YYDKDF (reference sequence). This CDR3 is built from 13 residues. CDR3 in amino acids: CATSNPATYEQYF. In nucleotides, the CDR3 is TGTGCCACCAGCAATCCGGCCACCTACGAGCAGTACTTC.

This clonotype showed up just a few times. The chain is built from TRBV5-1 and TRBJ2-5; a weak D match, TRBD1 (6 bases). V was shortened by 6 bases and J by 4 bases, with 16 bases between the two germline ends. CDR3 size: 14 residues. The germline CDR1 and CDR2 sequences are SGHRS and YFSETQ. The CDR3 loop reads CASTPTGRRETQYF. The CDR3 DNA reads TGCGCCAGCACCCCAACAGGGCGGCGAGAGACCCAGTACTTC. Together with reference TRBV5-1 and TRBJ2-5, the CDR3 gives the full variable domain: KAGVTQTPRYLIKTRGQQVTLSCSPISGHRSVSWYQQTPGQGLQFLFEYFSETQRNKGNFPGRFSGRQFSNSRSEMNVSTLELGDSALYLCASTPTGRRETQYFGPGTRLLVL.

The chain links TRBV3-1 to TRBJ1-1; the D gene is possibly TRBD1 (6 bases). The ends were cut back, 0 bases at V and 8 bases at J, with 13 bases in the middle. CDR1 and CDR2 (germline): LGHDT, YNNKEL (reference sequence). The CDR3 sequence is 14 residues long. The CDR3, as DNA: TGTGCCAGCAGCCAAGAAGGGGGGAAGCGGGAAGCTTTCTTT. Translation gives CASSQEGGKREAFF.

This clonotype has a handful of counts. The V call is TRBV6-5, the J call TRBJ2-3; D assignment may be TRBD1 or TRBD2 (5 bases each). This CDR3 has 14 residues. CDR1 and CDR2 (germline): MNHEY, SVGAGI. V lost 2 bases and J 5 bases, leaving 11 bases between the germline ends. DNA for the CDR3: TGTGCCAGCAGTTACCCCGCGAGGGGAGATACGCAGTATTTT. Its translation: CASSYPARGDTQYF.

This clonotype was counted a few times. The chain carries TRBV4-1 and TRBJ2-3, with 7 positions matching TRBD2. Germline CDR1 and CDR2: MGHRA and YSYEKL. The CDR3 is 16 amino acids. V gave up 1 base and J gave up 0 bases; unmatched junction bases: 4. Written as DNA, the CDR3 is TGCGCCAGCAGCCAAGGGGAGGGGTCGAGCACAGATACGCAGTATTTT. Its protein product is CASSQGEGSSTDTQYF.

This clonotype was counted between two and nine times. The CDR3 region is CASSEYGGREQFF. CDR3 bases: TGTGCCAGCAGTGAATACGGGGGTCGTGAGCAGTTCTTC. This chain links TRBV25-1 with TRBJ2-1; maybe TRBD2 (6 bases). CDR1 MGHDK and CDR2 SYGVNS come from the germline V gene. CDR3 size: 13 residues. Trimming left V 0 bases short and J 9 bases short, with 9 bases between. Full variable domain (rest looked up from reference TRBV25-1 and TRBJ2-1): EADIYQTPRYLVIGTGKKITLECSQTMGHDKMYWYQQDPGMELHLIHYSYGVNSTEKGDLSSESTVSRIRTEHFPLTLESARPSHTSQYLCASSEYGGREQFFGPGTRLTVL.

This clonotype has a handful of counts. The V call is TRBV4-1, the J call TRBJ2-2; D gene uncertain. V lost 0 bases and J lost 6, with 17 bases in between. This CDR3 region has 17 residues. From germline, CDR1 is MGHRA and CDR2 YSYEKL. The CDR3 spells CASSQDSDLMPAGELFF. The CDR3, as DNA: TGCGCCAGCAGCCAAGATTCAGACTTAATGCCGGCCGGGGAGCTGTTTTTT.

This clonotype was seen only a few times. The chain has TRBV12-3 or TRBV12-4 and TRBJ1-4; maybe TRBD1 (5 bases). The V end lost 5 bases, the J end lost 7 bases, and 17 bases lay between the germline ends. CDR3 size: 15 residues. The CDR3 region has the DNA TGTGCCAGCAGTCCCCGCGGGAGGGGTGGTGAAAAACTGTTTTTT. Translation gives CASSPRGRGGEKLFF.

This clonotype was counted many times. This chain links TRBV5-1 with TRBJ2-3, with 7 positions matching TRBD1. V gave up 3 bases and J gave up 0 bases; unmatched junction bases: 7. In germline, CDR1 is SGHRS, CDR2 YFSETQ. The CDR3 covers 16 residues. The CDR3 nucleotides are TGCGCCAGCAGCTCCTTTGGGGGACAGAGCACAGATACGCAGTATTTT. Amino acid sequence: CASSSFGGQSTDTQYF.

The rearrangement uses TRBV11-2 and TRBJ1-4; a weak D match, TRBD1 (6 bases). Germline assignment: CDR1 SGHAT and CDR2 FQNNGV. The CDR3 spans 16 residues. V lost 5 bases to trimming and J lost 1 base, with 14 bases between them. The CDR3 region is CASSPMGGGTNEKLFF. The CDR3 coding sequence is TGTGCCAGCAGCCCGATGGGAGGGGGAACTAATGAAAAACTGTTTTTT.

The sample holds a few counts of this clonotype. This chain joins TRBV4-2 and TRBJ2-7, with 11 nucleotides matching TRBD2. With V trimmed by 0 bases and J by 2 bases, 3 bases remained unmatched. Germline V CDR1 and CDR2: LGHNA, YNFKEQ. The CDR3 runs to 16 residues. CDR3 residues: CASSQDLAGGTYEQYF. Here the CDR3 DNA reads TGTGCCAGCAGCCAAGACCTAGCGGGGGGAACCTACGAGCAGTACTTC.

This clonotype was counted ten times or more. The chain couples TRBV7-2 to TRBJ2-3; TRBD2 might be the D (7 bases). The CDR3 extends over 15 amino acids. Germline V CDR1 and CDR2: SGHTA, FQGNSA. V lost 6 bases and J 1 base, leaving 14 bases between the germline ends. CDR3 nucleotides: TGTGCCAGCAGTTTGGTGGGGGGGCGCACAGATACGCAGTATTTT. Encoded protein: CASSLVGGRTDTQYF.

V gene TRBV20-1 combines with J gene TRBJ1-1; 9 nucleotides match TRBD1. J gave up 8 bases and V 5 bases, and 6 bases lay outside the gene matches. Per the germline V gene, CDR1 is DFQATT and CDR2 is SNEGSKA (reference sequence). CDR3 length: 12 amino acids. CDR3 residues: CSAPDRGREAFF. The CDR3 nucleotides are TGCAGTGCTCCGGACAGGGGCCGAGAAGCTTTCTTT.

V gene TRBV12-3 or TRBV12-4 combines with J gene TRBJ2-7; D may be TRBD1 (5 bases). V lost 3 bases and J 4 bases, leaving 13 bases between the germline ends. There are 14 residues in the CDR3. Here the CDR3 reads CASSFHDSIYEQYF. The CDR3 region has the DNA TGTGCCAGCAGTTTCCACGACAGTATTTACGAGCAGTACTTC.

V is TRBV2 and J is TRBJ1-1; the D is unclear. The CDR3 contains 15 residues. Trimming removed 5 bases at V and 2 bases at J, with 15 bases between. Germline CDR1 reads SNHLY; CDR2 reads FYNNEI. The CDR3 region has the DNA TGTGCCAGCAGTTCCCCCCGGGCGGTAAACACTGAAGCTTTCTTT. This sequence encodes CASSSPRAVNTEAFF.

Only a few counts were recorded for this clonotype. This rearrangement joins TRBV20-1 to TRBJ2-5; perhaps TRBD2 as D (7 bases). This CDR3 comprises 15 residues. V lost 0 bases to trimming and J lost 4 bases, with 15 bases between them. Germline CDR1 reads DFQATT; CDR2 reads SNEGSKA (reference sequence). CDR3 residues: CSARDLRGGIETQYF. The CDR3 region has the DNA TGCAGTGCTAGAGATCTTAGGGGGGGCATAGAGACCCAGTACTTC.

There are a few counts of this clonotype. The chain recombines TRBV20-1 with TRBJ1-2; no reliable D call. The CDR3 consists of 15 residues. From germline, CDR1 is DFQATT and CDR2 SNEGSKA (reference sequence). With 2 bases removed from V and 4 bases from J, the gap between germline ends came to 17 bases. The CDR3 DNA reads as TGCAGTGCTAGACGGACCCACGTAGGTGGCTATGGCTACACCTTC. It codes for CSARRTHVGGYGYTF.

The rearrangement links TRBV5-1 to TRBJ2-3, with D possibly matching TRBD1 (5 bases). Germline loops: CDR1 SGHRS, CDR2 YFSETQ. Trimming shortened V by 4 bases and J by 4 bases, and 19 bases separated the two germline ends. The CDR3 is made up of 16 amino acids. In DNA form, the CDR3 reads TGCGCCAGCAGCGCCCGTACAGGTGGGATCGCAGATACGCAGTATTTT. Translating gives CASSARTGGIADTQYF.